What follows describes a single T cell receptor (beta chain). What it binds is not known. The data are from a study of T cell repertoires in cytomegalovirus infection. Study information: It was the public TCR beta signatures that indicated both CMV infection and matching HLA type. Study-level findings and limits: The ex vivo response was dominated by HLA-C-restricted CMV-specific TCR beta clonotypes. CMV carriers with the relevant HLA were identified by cumulative public TCR beta family frequency.

The CDR3 spans 16 residues. The germline CDR1 and CDR2 sequences are SEHNR and FQNEAQ (reference sequence). V was cut by 4 bases and J by 6 bases, with 21 bases left in between. TCRdb fed the reads into MiXCR, producing one record per CDR3 protein. This table holds about 770,000 distinct CDR3 sequences, 25% to 35% found once. Specimen: cultured CD8+ T cells from PBMCs, collected from culture after CMV antigen stimulation. The receptor was derived from a human donor in good health (CMV status not recorded). Some clones in this sample may be carry-over from other donors' samples. The J gene is TRBJ1-1, the V gene TRBV7-9; D uncertain. The CDR3 DNA follows: TGTGCCAGCAGCTCACCCGGGATAGGGAGGTGGGCTGAAGCTTTCTTT. Translating gives CASSSPGIGRWAEAFF.